The clone carrying this TCR beta chain was detected ten times or more. Its antigen is not known. The data stem from a study of neurological immune-mediated disorders. Study-level points and caveats: No CDR3 amino acid sequences were shared by expanded clones across subjects, suggesting private repertoires in all groups.

The ends lost 5 bases at V and 10 bases at J; junction bases unmatched: 12. This CDR3 is 15 amino acids long. Per germline, CDR1 SGHKS and CDR2 YYEKEE (reference sequence). With 10-nucleotide random UMIs included, cDNA was synthesized by 5'RACE. Over 190 million TCR-beta sequences from 15-18 subjects came out of each sequencing run. TCRdb re-analysed the 5' RACE reads in MiXCR, keeping a single row per CDR3 protein. The sample consists of some 77,000 distinct CDR3 sequences, about 13% of them appearing once. Described time point: longitudinal time-point 1 (baseline). Libraries used 2 million unsorted PBMCs kept frozen in RNAlater.

The chain recombines TRBV5-5 with TRBJ2-1; 10 bases are a match to TRBD2. The sample taken for sequencing was PBMCs. This receptor was identified in a female donor with HTLV-1-associated myelopathy (HAM/TSP). The CDR3 nucleotides are TGTGCCAGCAGATCCGGGACTAGCGTGGGTTGGGAGCAGTTCTTC. As protein: CASRSGTSVGWEQFF.